This TCR beta chain was observed in a study of T-cell reconstitution after alpha-beta-depleted transplantation in children. During its preparation, the TCRbeta library received unique molecular identifiers. Using its own MiXCR run on the PCR reads, TCRdb lists one record per CDR3 protein. The repertoire consists of over 550,000 distinct CDR3 sequences, with roughly a tenth occurring once and the leading ten covering roughly 4%. CDR3 length: 13 residues. Trimming left V 11 bases short and J 5 bases short, with 19 bases between. The V gene's germline CDR1 is SGHTA and CDR2 FQGNSA. This clonotype has ten or more counts.

The chain employs TRBV7-2 and TRBJ2-7, with a tentative D call TRBD1 (6 bases). The sequencing here drew on PBMCs from the stem cell graft donor, taken from the stem cell graft. The receptor's source is a human donor who donated a stem cell graft to a child with acute myeloid leukemia. The CDR3 DNA follows: TGTGCCGTTGGGCAGGGGCTAAGGAACGAGCAGTACTTC. It encodes CAVGQGLRNEQYF.